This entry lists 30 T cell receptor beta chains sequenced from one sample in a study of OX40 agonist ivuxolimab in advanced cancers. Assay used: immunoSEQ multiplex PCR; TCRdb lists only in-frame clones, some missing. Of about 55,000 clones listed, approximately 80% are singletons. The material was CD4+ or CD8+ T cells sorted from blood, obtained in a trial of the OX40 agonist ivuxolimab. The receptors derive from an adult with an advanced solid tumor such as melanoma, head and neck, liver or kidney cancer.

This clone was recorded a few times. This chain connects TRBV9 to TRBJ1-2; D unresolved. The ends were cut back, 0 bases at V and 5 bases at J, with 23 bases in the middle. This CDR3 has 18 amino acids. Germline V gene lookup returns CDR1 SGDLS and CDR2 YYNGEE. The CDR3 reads CASSVEAPGHQFSYGYTF. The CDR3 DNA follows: TGTGCCAGCAGCGTAGAGGCACCGGGCCACCAGTTTTCTTATGGCTACACCTTC. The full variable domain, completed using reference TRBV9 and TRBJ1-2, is DSGVTQTPKHLITATGQRVTLRCSPRSGDLSVYWYQQSLDQGLQFLIQYYNGEERAKGNILERFSAQQFPDLHSELNLSSLELGDSALYFCASSVEAPGHQFSYGYTFGSGTRLTVV.

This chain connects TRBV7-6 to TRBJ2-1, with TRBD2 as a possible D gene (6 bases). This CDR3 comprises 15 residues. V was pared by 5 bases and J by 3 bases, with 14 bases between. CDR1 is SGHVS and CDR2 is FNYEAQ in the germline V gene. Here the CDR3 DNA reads TGTGCCAGCAGCACGGGACTCTCGATCTACAATGAGCAGTTCTTC. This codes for CASSTGLSIYNEQFF.

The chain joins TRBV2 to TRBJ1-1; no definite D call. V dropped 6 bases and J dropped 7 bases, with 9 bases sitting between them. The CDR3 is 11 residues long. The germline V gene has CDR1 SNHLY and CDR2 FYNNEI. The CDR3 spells CASRRAYEAFF. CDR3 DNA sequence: TGTGCCAGCAGGAGGGCCTATGAAGCTTTCTTT.

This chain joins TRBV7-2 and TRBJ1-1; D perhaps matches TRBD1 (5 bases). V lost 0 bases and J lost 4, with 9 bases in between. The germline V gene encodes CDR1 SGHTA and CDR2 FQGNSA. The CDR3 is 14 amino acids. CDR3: CASSLAGDSTEAFF. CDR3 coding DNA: TGTGCCAGCAGCTTAGCGGGGGATAGCACTGAAGCTTTCTTT.

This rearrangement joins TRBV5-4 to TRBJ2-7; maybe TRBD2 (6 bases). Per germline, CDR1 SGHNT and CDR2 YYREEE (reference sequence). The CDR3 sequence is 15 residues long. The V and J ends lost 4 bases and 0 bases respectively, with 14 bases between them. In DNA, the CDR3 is TGTGCCAGCAGCGTAGGCGGGACCATCTCCTACGAGCAGTACTTC. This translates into CASSVGGTISYEQYF.

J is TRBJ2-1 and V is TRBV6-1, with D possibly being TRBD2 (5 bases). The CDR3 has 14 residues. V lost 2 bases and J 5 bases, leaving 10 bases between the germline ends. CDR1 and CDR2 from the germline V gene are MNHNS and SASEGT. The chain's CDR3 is CASSEMRANNEQFF. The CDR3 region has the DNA TGTGCCAGCAGTGAAATGAGGGCCAACAATGAGCAGTTCTTC.

CDR3 DNA: TGTGCCAGCAGCGTCTCAACGGGGGGACTTTCGAACACTGAAGCTTTCTTT. It encodes CASSVSTGGLSNTEAFF. The chain recombines TRBV9 with TRBJ1-1; D might be TRBD1 (5 bases). V was clipped by 2 bases and J by 1 base, with 18 bases between them. CDR3 length equals 17 residues. In germline, CDR1 is SGDLS, CDR2 YYNGEE.

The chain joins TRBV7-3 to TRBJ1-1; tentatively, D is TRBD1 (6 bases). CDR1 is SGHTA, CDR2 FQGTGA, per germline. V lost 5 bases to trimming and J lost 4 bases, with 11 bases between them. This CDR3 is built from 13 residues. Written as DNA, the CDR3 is TGTGCCAGCAGCCTTCAGGGGTCCACTGAAGCTTTCTTT. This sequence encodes CASSLQGSTEAFF.

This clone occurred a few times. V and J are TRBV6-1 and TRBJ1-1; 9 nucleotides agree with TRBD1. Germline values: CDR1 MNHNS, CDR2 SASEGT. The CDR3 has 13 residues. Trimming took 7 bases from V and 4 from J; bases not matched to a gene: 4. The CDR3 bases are TGTGCCAGCAACGGACAGGGGATCACTGAAGCTTTCTTT. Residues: CASNGQGITEAFF.

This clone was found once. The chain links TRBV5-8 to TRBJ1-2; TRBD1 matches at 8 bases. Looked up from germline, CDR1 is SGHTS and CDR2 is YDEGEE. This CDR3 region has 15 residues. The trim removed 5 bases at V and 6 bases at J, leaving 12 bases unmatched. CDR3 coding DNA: TGTGCCAGCAGACCATACAGGGGGGAAGATGATGGCTACACCTTC. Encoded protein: CASRPYRGEDDGYTF.

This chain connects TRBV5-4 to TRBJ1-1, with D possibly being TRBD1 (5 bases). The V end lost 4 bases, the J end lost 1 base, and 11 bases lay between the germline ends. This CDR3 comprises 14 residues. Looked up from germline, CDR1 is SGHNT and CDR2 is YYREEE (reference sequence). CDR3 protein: CASSPDTRNTEAFF. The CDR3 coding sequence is TGTGCCAGCAGCCCGGACACGAGGAACACTGAAGCTTTCTTT.

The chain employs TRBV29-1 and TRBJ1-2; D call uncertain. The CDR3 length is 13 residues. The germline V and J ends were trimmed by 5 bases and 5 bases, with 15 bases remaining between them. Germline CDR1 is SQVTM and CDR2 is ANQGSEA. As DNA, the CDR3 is TGCAGCGTTCTCCGGGAGCCGGATTATGGCTACACCTTC. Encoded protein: CSVLREPDYGYTF.

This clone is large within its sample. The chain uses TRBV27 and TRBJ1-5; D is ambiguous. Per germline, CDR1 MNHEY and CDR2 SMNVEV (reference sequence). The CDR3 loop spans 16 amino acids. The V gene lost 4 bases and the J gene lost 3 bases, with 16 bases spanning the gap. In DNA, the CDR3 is TGTGCCAGCAGTTCCTCGACGGCCCAATACAATCAGCCCCAGCATTTT. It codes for CASSSSTAQYNQPQHF.

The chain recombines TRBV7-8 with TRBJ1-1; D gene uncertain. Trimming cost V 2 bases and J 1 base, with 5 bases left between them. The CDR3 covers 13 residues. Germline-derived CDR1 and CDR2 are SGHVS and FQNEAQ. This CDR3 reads CASSLSGNTEAFF. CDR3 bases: TGTGCCAGCAGCTTAAGCGGGAACACTGAAGCTTTCTTT.

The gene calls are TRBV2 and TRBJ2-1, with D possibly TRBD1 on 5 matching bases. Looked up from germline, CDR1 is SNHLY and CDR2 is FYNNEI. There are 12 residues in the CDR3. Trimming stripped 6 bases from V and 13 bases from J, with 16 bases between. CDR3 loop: CASRNDLGAQFF. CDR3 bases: TGTGCCAGCAGAAATGACCTAGGGGCACAGTTCTTC. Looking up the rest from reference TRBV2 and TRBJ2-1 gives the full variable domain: EPEVTQTPSHQVTQMGQEVILRCVPISNHLYFYWYRQILGQKVEFLVSFYNNEISEKSEIFDDQFSVERPDGSNFTLKIRSTKLEDSAMYFCASRNDLGAQFFGPGTRLTVL.

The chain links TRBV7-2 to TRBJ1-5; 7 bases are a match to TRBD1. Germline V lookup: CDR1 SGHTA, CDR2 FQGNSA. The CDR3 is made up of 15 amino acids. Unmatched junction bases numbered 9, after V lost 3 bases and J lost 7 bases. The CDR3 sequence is CASSFETGFLQPQHF. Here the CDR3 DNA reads TGTGCCAGCAGCTTTGAGACAGGGTTCCTCCAGCCCCAGCATTTT.

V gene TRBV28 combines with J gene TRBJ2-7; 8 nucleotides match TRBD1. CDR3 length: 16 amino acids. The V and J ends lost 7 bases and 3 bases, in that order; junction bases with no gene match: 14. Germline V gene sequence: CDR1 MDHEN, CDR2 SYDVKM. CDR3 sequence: CASTQLPGGPSYEQYF. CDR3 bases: TGTGCCAGCACCCAGCTTCCAGGGGGCCCCAGCTACGAGCAGTACTTC.

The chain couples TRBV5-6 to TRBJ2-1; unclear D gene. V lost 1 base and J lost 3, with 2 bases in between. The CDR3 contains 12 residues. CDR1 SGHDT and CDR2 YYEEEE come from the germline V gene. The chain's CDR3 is CASSLYYNEQFF. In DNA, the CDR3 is TGTGCCAGCAGCTTGTACTACAATGAGCAGTTCTTC.

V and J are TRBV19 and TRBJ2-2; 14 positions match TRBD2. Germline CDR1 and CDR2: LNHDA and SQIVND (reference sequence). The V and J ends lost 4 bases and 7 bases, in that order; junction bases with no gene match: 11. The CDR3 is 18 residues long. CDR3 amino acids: CASSTYRTSGRRGGELFF. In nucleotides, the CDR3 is TGTGCCAGTAGTACTTATCGGACTAGCGGGAGGAGGGGCGGGGAGCTGTTTTTT.

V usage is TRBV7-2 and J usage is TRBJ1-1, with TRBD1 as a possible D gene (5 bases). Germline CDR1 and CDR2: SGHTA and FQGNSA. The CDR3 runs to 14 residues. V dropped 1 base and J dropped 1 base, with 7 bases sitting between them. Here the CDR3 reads CASSLGGRNTEAFF. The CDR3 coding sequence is TGTGCCAGCAGCTTAGGGGGACGGAACACTGAAGCTTTCTTT.

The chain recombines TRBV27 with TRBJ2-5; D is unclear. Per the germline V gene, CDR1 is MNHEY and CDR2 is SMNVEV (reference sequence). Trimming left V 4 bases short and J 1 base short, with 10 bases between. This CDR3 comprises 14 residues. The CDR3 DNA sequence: TGTGCCAGCAGTTCTACGTATTTCCAAGAGACCCAGTACTTC. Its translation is CASSSTYFQETQYF.

The CDR3 here is CASSRGGPKNTEAFF. DNA of the CDR3: TGTGCCAGCAGCCGGGGGGGGCCCAAGAACACTGAAGCTTTCTTT. This chain uses TRBV11-3 with TRBJ1-1; a possible D gene is TRBD1 (6 bases). Trimming took 5 bases from V and 1 from J, leaving 14 bases between them. Germline values: CDR1 SGHNT, CDR2 YENEEA. This CDR3 spans 15 amino acids.

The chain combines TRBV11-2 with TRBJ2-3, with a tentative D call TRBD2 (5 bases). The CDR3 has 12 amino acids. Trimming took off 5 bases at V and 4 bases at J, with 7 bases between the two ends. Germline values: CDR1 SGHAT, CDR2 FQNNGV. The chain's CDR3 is CASSRAADTQYF. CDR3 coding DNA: TGTGCCAGCAGCCGAGCGGCAGATACGCAGTATTTT.

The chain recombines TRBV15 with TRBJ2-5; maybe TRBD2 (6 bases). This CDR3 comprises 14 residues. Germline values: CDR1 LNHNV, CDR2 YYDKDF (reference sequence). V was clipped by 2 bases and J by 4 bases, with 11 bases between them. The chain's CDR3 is CATSRFGEVETQYF. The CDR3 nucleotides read TGTGCCACCAGCAGATTCGGGGAGGTAGAGACCCAGTACTTC.

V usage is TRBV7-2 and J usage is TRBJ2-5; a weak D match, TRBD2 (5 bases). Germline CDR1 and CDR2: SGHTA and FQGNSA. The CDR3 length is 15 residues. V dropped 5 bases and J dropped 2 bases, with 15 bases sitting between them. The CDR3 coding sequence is TGTGCCAGCAGCCCGGGGATGGGAGTTCAAGAGACCCAGTACTTC. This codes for CASSPGMGVQETQYF.

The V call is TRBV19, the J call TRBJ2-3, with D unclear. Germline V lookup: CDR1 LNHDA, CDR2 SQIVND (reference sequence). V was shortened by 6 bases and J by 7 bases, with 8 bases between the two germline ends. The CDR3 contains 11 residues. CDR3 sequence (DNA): TGTGCCAGTAGCTCTGTAAATACGCAGTATTTT. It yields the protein CASSSVNTQYF.

CDR3 DNA: TGTGCCAGCAGTTCCTCGGGGAAAGGGAATTACGAGCAGTACTTC. It encodes CASSSSGKGNYEQYF. V usage is TRBV27 and J usage is TRBJ2-7, with D tentatively TRBD2 (5 bases). The germline V gene has CDR1 MNHEY and CDR2 SMNVEV (reference sequence). Deletions cut 4 bases from V and 4 bases from J, with 17 bases between. This CDR3 region has 15 residues.

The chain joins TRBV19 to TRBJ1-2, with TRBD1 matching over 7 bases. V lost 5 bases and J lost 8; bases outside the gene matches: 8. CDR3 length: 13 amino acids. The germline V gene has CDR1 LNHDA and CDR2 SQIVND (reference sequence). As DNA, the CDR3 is TGTGCCAGTAGTCCCTGGACAGGAACAGGCTACACCTTC. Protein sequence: CASSPWTGTGYTF.

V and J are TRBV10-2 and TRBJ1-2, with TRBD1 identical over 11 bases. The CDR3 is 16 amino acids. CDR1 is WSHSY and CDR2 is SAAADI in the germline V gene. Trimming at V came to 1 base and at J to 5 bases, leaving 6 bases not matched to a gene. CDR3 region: CASSEFPGTGGYGYTF. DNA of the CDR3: TGCGCCAGCAGTGAGTTCCCCGGGACAGGGGGGTATGGCTACACCTTC.

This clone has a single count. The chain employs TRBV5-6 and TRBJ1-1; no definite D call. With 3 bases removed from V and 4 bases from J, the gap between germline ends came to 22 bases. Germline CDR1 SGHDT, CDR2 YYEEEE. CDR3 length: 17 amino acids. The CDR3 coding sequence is TGTGCCAGCAGCTCTTGGAGGTGGGAAAGGCGGGGCACTGAAGCTTTCTTT. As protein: CASSSWRWERRGTEAFF. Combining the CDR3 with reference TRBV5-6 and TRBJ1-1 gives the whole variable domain DAGVTQSPTHLIKTRGQQVTLRCSPKSGHDTVSWYQQALGQGPQFIFQYYEEEERQRGNFPDRFSGHQFPNYSSELNVNALLLGDSALYLCASSSWRWERRGTEAFFGQGTRLTVV.